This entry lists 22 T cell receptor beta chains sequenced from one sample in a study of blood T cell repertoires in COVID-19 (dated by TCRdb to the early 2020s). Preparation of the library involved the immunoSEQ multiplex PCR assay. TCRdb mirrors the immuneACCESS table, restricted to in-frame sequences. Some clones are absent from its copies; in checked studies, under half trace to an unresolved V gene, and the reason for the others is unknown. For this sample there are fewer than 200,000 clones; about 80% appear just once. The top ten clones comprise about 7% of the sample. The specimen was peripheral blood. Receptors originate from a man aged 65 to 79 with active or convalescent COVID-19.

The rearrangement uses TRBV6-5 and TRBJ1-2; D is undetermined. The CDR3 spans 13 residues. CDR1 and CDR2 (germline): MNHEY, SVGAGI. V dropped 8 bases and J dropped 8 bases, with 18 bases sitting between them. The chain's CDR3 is CASSAGKGDGYTF. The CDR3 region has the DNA TGTGCCAGCTCTGCGGGGAAAGGAGACGGCTACACCTTC.

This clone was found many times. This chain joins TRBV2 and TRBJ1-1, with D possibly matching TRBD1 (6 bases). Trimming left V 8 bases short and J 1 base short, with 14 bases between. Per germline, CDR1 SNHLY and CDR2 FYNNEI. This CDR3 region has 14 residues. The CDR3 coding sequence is TGTGCCAGCCTTTTTTGGACAGAGAACACTGAAGCTTTCTTT. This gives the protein CASLFWTENTEAFF.

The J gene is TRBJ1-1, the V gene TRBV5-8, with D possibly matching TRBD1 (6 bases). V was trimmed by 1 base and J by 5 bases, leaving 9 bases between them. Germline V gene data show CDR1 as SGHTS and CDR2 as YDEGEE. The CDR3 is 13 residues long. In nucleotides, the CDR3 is TGTGCCAGCAGCTTGAACAGGGAAACTGAAGCTTTCTTT. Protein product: CASSLNRETEAFF.

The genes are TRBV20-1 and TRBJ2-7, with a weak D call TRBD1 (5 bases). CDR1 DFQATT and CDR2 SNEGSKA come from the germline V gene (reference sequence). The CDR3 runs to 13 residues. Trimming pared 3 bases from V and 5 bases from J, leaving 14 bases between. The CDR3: CSASGSGYNEQYF. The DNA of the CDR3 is TGCAGTGCTAGTGGCTCAGGGTATAACGAGCAGTACTTC.

This CDR3 reads CASSLESGGHQETQYF. DNA of the CDR3: TGCGCCAGCAGCTTGGAAAGCGGGGGCCACCAAGAGACCCAGTACTTC. This chain links TRBV5-1 with TRBJ2-5; TRBD2 matches 8 bases. The germline V gene has CDR1 SGHRS and CDR2 YFSETQ. V shed 0 bases, J shed 0 bases, and the junction held 4 bases outside the gene matches. The CDR3 runs 16 residues.

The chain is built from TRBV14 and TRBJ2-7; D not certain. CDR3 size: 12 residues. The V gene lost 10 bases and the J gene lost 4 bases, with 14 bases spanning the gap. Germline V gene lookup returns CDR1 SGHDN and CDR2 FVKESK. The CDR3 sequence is CATETGSYEQYF. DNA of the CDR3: TGTGCCACCGAGACGGGTTCTTACGAGCAGTACTTC.

CDR3 sequence (DNA): TGCGCCAGCAGTGATTCCGGGAGGGCGGGAAGCTTCTACAATGAGCAGTTCTTC. Encoded protein: CASSDSGRAGSFYNEQFF. The chain has TRBV10-1 and TRBJ2-1, with 8 bases identical to TRBD2. Germline V gene lookup returns CDR1 WNHNN and CDR2 SYGVQD (reference sequence). This CDR3 spans 18 amino acids. V dropped 3 bases and J dropped 3; count of bases not matched to a gene: 13.

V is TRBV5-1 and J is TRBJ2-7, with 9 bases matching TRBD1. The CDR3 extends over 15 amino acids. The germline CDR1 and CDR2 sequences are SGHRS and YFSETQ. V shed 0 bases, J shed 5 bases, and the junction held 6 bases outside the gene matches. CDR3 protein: CASSLGDRVLDEQYF. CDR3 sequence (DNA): TGCGCCAGCAGCTTGGGGGACAGGGTGCTAGACGAGCAGTACTTC.

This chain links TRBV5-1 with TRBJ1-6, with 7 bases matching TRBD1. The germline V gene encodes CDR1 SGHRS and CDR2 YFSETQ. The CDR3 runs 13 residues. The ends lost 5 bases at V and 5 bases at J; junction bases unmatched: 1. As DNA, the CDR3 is TGCGCCAGCAGAGGGACAGATAATTCACCCCTCCACTTT. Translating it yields CASRGTDNSPLHF.

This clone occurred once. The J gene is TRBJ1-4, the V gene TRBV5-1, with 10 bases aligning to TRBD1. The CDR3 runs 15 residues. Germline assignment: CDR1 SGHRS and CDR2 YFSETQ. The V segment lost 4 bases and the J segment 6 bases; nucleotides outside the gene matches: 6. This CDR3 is CASSLGQGEYEKLFF. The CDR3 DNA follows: TGCGCCAGCAGCCTAGGACAGGGGGAATATGAAAAACTGTTTTTT.

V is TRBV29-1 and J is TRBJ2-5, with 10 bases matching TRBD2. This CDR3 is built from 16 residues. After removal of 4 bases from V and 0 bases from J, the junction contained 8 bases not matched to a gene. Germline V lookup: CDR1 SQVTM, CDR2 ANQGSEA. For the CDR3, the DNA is TGCAGCGTTGTAGGGCCGGGACTAGCGAACCAAGAGACCCAGTACTTC. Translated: CSVVGPGLANQETQYF.

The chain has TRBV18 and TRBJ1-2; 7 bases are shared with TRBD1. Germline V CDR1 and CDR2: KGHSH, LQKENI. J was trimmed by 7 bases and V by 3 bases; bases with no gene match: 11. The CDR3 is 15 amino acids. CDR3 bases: TGTGCCAGCTCACCGGGCAACAGGGGTGATCGTGGCTACACCTTC. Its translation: CASSPGNRGDRGYTF.

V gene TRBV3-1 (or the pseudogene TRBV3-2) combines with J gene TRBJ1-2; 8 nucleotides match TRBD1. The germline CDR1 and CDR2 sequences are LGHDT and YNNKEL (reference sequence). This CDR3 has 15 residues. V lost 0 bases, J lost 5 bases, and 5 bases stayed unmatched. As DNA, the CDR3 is TGTGCCAGCAGCCAAGATATGGGACAGGTATATGGCTACACCTTC. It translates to CASSQDMGQVYGYTF.

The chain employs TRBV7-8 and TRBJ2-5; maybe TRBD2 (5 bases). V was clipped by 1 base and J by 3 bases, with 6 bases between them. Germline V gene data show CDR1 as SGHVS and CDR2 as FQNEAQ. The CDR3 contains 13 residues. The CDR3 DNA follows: TGTGCCAGCAGCTTAGGGGGAGAAGAGACCCAGTACTTC. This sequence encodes CASSLGGEETQYF.

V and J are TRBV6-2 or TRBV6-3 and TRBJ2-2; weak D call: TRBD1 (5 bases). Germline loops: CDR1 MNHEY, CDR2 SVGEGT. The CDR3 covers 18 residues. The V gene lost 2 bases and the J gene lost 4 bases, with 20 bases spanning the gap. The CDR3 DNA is TGTGCCAGCAGTTACAGTAGGGCAGGGAACGAAATCACCGGGGAGCTGTTTTTT. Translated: CASSYSRAGNEITGELFF.

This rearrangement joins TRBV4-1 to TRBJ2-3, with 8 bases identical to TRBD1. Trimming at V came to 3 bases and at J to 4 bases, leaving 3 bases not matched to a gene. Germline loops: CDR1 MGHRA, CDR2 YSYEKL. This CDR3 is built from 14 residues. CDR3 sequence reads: CASSQTGVADTQYF. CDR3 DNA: TGCGCCAGCAGCCAGACAGGGGTGGCAGATACGCAGTATTTT.

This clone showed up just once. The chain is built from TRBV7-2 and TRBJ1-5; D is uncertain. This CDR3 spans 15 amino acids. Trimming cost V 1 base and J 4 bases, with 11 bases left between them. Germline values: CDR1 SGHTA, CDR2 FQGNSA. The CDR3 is CASSLEQIGNQPQHF. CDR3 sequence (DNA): TGTGCCAGCAGCTTAGAACAGATTGGAAATCAGCCCCAGCATTTT.

The CDR3 spells CASSLGRNRGNTEAFF. CDR3 coding DNA: TGCGCCAGCAGCTTAGGTAGGAACAGGGGTAACACTGAAGCTTTCTTT. This chain connects TRBV5-1 to TRBJ1-1; TRBD1 matches 7 bases. The V gene's germline CDR1 is SGHRS and CDR2 YFSETQ. The CDR3 consists of 16 residues. The junction had 9 bases not matched to a gene; V was cut back by 2 bases and J by 2 bases.

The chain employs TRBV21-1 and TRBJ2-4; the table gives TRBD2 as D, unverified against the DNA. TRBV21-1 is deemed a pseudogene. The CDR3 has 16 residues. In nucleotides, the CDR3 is TGTGCCAGCAGGCTAAGGGAGACCTTAGCCAAAAACATTCAGTACTTC. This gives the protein CASRLRETLAKNIQYF.

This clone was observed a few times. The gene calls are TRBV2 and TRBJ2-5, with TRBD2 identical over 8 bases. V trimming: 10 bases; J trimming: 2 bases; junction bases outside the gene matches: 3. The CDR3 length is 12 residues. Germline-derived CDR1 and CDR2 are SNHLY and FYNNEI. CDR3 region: CATGTRQETQYF. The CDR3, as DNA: TGTGCCACCGGGACTAGACAAGAGACCCAGTACTTC. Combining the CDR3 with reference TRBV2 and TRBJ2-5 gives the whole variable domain EPEVTQTPSHQVTQMGQEVILRCVPISNHLYFYWYRQILGQKVEFLVSFYNNEISEKSEIFDDQFSVERPDGSNFTLKIRSTKLEDSAMYFCATGTRQETQYFGPGTRLLVL.

The CDR3 region has the DNA TGTGCCAGCAGGCCGAAGGGACAGTCTAATGAAAAACTGTTTTTT. Amino acid sequence: CASRPKGQSNEKLFF. This chain joins TRBV6-5 and TRBJ1-4; 7 bases are a match to TRBD1. Unmatched junction bases numbered 7, after V lost 6 bases and J lost 3 bases. The V gene's germline CDR1 is MNHEY and CDR2 SVGAGI. The CDR3 extends over 15 amino acids.

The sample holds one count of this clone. In DNA, the CDR3 is TGTGCCAGCAGCCAAGCCCCGGGCGGAGGAAAGGCTTCACCCCTCCACTTT. As protein: CASSQAPGGGKASPLHF. The rearrangement uses TRBV27 and TRBJ1-6, with D unresolved. V lost 6 bases, J lost 9 bases, and 24 bases lay in between. The CDR3 has 17 amino acids. CDR1 and CDR2 from the germline V gene are MNHEY and SMNVEV (reference sequence).